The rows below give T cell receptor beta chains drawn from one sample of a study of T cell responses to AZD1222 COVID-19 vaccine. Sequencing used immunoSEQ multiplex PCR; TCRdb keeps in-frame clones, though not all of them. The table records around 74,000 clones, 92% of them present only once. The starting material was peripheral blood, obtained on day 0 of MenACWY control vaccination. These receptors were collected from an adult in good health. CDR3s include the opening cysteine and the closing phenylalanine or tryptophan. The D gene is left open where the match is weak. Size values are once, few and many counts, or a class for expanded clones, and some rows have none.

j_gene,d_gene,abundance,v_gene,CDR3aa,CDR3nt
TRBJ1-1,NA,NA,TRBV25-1,CASRAETMNTEAFF,TGTGCCAGCAGGGCGGAGACCATGAACACTGAAGCTTTCTTT
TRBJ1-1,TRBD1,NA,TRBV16,CASSQRTGGEAFF,TGTGCCAGCAGCCAACGGACAGGGGGAGAAGCTTTCTTT
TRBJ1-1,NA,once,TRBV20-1,CRTLVGTEAFF,TGCAGAACATTGGTCGGCACTGAAGCTTTCTTT
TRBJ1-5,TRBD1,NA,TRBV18,CASSGTGGNQPQHF,TGTGCCAGCTCTGGGACAGGGGGAAATCAGCCCCAGCATTTT
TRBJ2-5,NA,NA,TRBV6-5,CASSTVAAGQETQYF,TGTGCCAGCAGTACTGTAGCGGCGGGCCAAGAGACCCAGTACTTC
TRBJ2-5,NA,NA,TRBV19,CASSLGQETQYF,TGTGCCAGTAGTCTAGGGCAAGAGACCCAGTACTTC
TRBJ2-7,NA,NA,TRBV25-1,CASSVGGRGEQYF,TGTGCCAGCAGTGTGGGGGGCCGTGGGGAGCAGTACTTC
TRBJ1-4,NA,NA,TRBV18,CASSPQQGGNEKLFF,TGTGCCAGCTCACCACAACAGGGAGGGAATGAAAAACTGTTTTTT
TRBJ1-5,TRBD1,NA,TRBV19,CASRGQLQPQHF,TGTGCCAGTAGGGGACAGCTACAGCCCCAGCATTTT
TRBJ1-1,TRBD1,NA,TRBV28,CASSFPQGAEAFF,TGTGCCAGCAGTTTTCCACAGGGGGCGGAAGCTTTCTTT
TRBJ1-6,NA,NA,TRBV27,CASSLLGGQVYSPLHF,TGTGCCAGCAGTTTACTTGGGGGCCAGGTCTATTCACCCCTCCACTTT
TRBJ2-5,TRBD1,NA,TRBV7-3,CASSLRGRGETQYF,TGTGCCAGCAGCTTAAGGGGCAGGGGGGAGACCCAGTACTTC
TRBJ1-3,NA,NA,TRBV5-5,CASNSGGSGNTIYF,TGTGCCAGCAACTCGGGGGGCTCTGGAAACACCATATATTTT